A selection of T cell receptor beta chains follows, all from one sample in a study of early T cells in non-severe SARS-CoV-2 infection. A single record per CDR3 protein comes from TCRdb applying MiXCR to the 5' RACE reads. The sample has 80,000 to 95,000 distinct CDR3 sequences, roughly 17% seen once. The sample in question was whole blood, obtained at baseline. All receptors derive from an adult who was a healthcare worker with PCR-confirmed SARS-CoV-2 infection or an uninfected control (not recorded which). Each CDR3 is given with its conserved first and last residue. D genes are given only for firm matches. Not every row has a clone size; where given, it reads once, few, many or a size class.

>NA|TRBV5-1|TRBD2|17|TRBJ2-5
TGCGCCAGCAGCTTTACGCCCGGAGCGGGAGGGAGGTCGACCCAGTACTTC
CASSFTPGAGGRSTQYF
>NA|TRBV30|NA|11|TRBJ2-3
TGTGCCTGGGCTGCTAGGGATACGCAGTATTTT
CAWAARDTQYF
>many|TRBV7-9|TRBD2|14|TRBJ2-7
TGTGCCAGCAGCTTAGGCGGACTAGCGTACGAGCAGTACTTC
CASSLGGLAYEQYF
>few|TRBV3-1|NA|15|TRBJ2-5
TGTGCCAGCAGCCAGAGAGCAGGGGCCGGGGAGACCCAGTACTTC
CASSQRAGAGETQYF
>NA|TRBV5-1|NA|15|TRBJ2-3
TGCGCCAGCAGCTTGTTGGACAGACGCACAGATACGCAGTATTTT
CASSLLDRRTDTQYF
>many|TRBV6-2/TRBV6-3|TRBD2|16|TRBJ2-2
TGTGCCAGCAGAATCCGGACTAGCGGGAGCGGCGGGGAGCTGTTTTTT
CASRIRTSGSGGELFF
>NA|TRBV28|TRBD1|15|TRBJ1-3
TGTGCCAGCAGAGACAGGGGGCTCTCTGGAAACACCATATATTTT
CASRDRGLSGNTIYF
>NA|TRBV6-4|TRBD2|15|TRBJ2-3
TGTGCCAGCAGTGCCACGACTAGCGGCACAGATACGCAGTATTTT
CASSATTSGTDTQYF
>NA|TRBV7-9|NA|14|TRBJ1-3
TGTGCCAGCAGCGAACCGACAGAAGGAAACACCATATATTTT
CASSEPTEGNTIYF
>few|TRBV20-1|NA|13|TRBJ2-7
TGCAGTGCTTACTGGGACTCGACGTACGAGCAGTACTTC
CSAYWDSTYEQYF
>few|TRBV11-2|TRBD1|14|TRBJ1-1
TGTGCCAGCAGCATAAACAGGGGGACCACTGAAGCTTTCTTT
CASSINRGTTEAFF
>few|TRBV7-9|TRBD1|18|TRBJ2-7
TGTGCCAGCAGCTTACCATCGTCCGGGACAGAGTTTACCTACGAGCAGTACTTC
CASSLPSSGTEFTYEQYF
>NA|TRBV9|TRBD2|14|TRBJ2-1
TGTGCCAGCAGCGTAGGGAGCGGGAATAATGAGCAGTTCTTC
CASSVGSGNNEQFF
>few|TRBV7-2|NA|12|TRBJ2-7
TGTGCCAGCAGCTCTGATTGGGGCGAGCAGTACTTC
CASSSDWGEQYF
>few|TRBV28|TRBD2|16|TRBJ2-3
TGTGCCAGCAGTTTTTTGCTAGCGGGAGGTCCGGATACGCAGTATTTT
CASSFLLAGGPDTQYF
>NA|TRBV10-2|NA|12|TRBJ2-7
TGCGCCAGCAGGGCGGCCGTCTACGAGCAGTACTTC
CASRAAVYEQYF
>NA|TRBV11-2|NA|15|TRBJ2-6
TGTGCCAGCAGCTTCGGCACCTCTGGGGCCAACGTCCTGACTTTC
CASSFGTSGANVLTF
>few|TRBV20-1|TRBD1|15|TRBJ2-3
TGCAGTGCCCTCGACAGGGCCAAAGTCACAGATACGCAGTATTTT
CSALDRAKVTDTQYF
>NA|TRBV18|NA|14|TRBJ1-2
TGTGCCAGCTCACCAACCACAGGGTTCTATGGCTACACCTTC
CASSPTTGFYGYTF
>many|TRBV2|NA|17|TRBJ2-2
TGTGCCAGCCGGGACCAGCGGGCTAAATCGAGCACCGGGGAGCTGTTTTTT
CASRDQRAKSSTGELFF
>few|TRBV11-2|TRBD2|14|TRBJ2-3
TGTGCCAGCAGCTCGACTAGCCCGACAGATACGCAGTATTTT
CASSSTSPTDTQYF
>NA|TRBV18|NA|14|TRBJ1-4
TGTGCCAGCTCACCTACTGGCGTCAGTGAAAAACTGTTTTTT
CASSPTGVSEKLFF
>NA|TRBV27|NA|14|TRBJ1-1
TGTGCCAGCAGTTTATCAGGGGGGATGGTTGAAGCTTTCTTT
CASSLSGGMVEAFF
>many|TRBV6-2/TRBV6-3|NA|13|TRBJ2-3
TGTGCCAGCAGGGGATCAAGCACAGATACGCAGTATTTT
CASRGSSTDTQYF
>NA|TRBV2|NA|11|TRBJ2-5
TGTGCCAGCAACAGGCAAGAGACCCAGTACTTC
CASNRQETQYF
>NA|TRBV7-9|TRBD2|15|TRBJ2-1
TGTGCCAGCAGCCGCCGTAGTAGCGGGAGCAATGAGCAGTTCTTC
CASSRRSSGSNEQFF
>NA|TRBV20-1|NA|13|TRBJ2-7
TGCAGTGCCAAAGAAGGGACTGCTTACGAGCAGTACTTC
CSAKEGTAYEQYF
>many|TRBV7-9|NA|14|TRBJ1-1
TGTGCCAGCAGCTTAGGCCAGACGAACACTGAAGCTTTCTTT
CASSLGQTNTEAFF